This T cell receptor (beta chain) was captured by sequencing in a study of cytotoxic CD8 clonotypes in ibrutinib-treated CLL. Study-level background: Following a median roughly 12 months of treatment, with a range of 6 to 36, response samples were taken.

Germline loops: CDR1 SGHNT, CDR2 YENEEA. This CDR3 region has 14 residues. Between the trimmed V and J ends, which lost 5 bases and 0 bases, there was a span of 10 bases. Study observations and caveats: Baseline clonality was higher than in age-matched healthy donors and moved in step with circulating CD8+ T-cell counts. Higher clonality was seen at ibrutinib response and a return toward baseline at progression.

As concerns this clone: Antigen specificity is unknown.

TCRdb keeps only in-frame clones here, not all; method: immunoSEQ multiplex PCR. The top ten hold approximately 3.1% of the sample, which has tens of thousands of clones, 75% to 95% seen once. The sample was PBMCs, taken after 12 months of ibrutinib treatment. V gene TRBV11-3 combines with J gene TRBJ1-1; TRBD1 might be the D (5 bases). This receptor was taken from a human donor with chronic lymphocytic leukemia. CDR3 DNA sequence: TGTGCCAGCAGCCTGACAGTCATGAACACTGAAGCTTTCTTT. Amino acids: CASSLTVMNTEAFF.